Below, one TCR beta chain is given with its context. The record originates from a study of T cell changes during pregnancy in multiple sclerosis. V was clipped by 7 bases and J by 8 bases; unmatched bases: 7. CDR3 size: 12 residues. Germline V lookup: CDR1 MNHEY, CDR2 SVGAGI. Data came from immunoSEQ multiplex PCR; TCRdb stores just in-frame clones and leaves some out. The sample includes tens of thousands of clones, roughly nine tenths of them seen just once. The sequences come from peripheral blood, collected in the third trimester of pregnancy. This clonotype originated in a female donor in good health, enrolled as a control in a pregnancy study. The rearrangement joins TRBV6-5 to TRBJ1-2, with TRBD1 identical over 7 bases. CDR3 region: CASTPPGGGYTF. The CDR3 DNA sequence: TGTGCCAGCACCCCCCCAGGGGGAGGCTACACCTTC.